This T cell receptor beta chain was found in a study of T cell clonality in common variable immunodeficiency. Findings and caveats of the study: CVID subjects had higher TCRbeta clonality than healthy controls, most marked in about a third. Shared TCRbeta clones were fewer between CVID subjects than controls. Common variable immunodeficiency TCR beta sequences reportedly had fewer deletions and N-nucleotide insertions. Patient heterogeneity in the CVID cohort limited correlations between repertoire features and clinical complications.

A few counts support this clone. Its specificity is unknown. The read finishes 3 residues shy of the CDR3 end, and the germline J gene is used to complete it. Germline V gene lookup returns CDR1 GTSNPN and CDR2 SVGIG (reference sequence). The CDR3 covers 14 residues. V lost 5 bases to trimming and J lost 1 base, with 14 bases between them. The repertoire was sequenced with immunoSEQ multiplex PCR; TCRdb's copy has only in-frame clones and lacks some. The data show about 33,000 clones, with none appearing a single time. V and J are TRBV30 and TRBJ1-1; TRBD1 might be the D (6 bases). The sequenced sample was peripheral blood mononuclear cells. The receptor's source is a person aged 18 to 70 in good health. The CDR3 sequence: CAWGQGRRNTEAFF. Incomplete CDR3 DNA: TGTGCCTGGGGGCAGGGGCGGAGGAACACTGAA. Using reference TRBV30 and TRBJ1-1 for the parts outside the CDR3, the full variable domain is SQTIHQWPATLVQPVGSPLSLECTVEGTSNPNLYWYRQAAGRGLQLLFYSVGIGQISSEVPQNLSASRPQDRQFILSSKKLLLSDSGFYLCAWGQGRRNTEAFFGQGTRLTVV.